These 29 T cell receptor beta chains originate from one sample sequenced in a study of blood T cell repertoires in COVID-19. Measured with immunoSEQ multiplex PCR; TCRdb has only the in-frame clones, and not every one. The sample gives tens of thousands of clones, about four fifths of which show up once; about 9.2% is in the top ten. Sequencing input: peripheral blood. The receptors here all came from a man aged 80 or over with COVID-19, enrolled during active disease.

This clone has a single count. In DNA form, the CDR3 reads TGTGCCAGCAGTGAAAGGCGAGGACAGGGAGGGCATGGCTACACCTTC. The encoded protein is CASSERRGQGGHGYTF. This chain uses TRBV6-1 with TRBJ1-2; TRBD1 aligns across 8 bases. Germline lookup yields CDR1 MNHNS and CDR2 SASEGT. This CDR3 has 16 amino acids. The V segment lost 2 bases and the J segment 6 bases; nucleotides outside the gene matches: 11.

V is TRBV6-5 and J is TRBJ2-1; 7 nucleotides line up with TRBD2. Germline lookup yields CDR1 MNHEY and CDR2 SVGAGI. This CDR3 region has 14 residues. The V and J ends lost 5 bases and 8 bases, in that order; junction bases with no gene match: 9. DNA for the CDR3: TGTGCCAGCAGTCGAGCTAGCGGAAGGTATGAGCAGTTCTTC. Translating it yields CASSRASGRYEQFF.

J is TRBJ1-5 and V is TRBV7-2; no firm D call. The germline V and J ends were trimmed by 5 bases and 3 bases, with 14 bases remaining between them. Per germline, CDR1 SGHTA and CDR2 FQGNSA. The CDR3 is 15 amino acids. The CDR3 region is CASSPSGYANQPQHF. CDR3 nucleotide sequence: TGTGCCAGCAGCCCCAGTGGTTACGCCAATCAGCCCCAGCATTTT.

The V call is TRBV7-2, the J call TRBJ2-5; 12 bases align to TRBD2. J lost 9 bases, V lost 5 bases, and 7 bases had no gene match. CDR3 length: 14 amino acids. Germline loops: CDR1 SGHTA, CDR2 FQGNSA. CDR3 coding DNA: TGTGCCAGCAGCCCGACTAGCGGGGGCTCTCCCCAGTACTTC. Protein product: CASSPTSGGSPQYF.

V is TRBV19 and J is TRBJ1-4, with 10 positions matching TRBD1. V shed 3 bases, J shed 7 bases, and the junction held 2 bases outside the gene matches. Germline CDR1 reads LNHDA; CDR2 reads SQIVND (reference sequence). The CDR3 consists of 14 residues. In DNA form, the CDR3 reads TGTGCCAGTAGTATCCGGGACAGGGGTGAAAAACTGTTTTTT. Amino acids: CASSIRDRGEKLFF.

The chain links TRBV6-2 or TRBV6-3 to TRBJ1-5; TRBD1 agrees at 7 bases. Germline V gene data show CDR1 as MNHEY and CDR2 as SVGEGT. The V gene end was trimmed by 4 bases and the J gene end by 4 bases; junction bases not matched to a gene: 13. The CDR3 covers 17 residues. The CDR3 loop reads CASSSIKGAAGNQPQHF. DNA for the CDR3: TGTGCCAGCAGTTCGATCAAGGGGGCAGCGGGTAATCAGCCCCAGCATTTT.

This clone showed up just a few times. This chain links TRBV5-4 with TRBJ1-2; D is uncertain. V lost 0 bases and J 9 bases, leaving 15 bases between the germline ends. Germline V gene data show CDR1 as SGHNT and CDR2 as YYREEE (reference sequence). The length of the CDR3 is 14 residues. CDR3: CASSLAGVKESYTF. The CDR3 bases are TGTGCCAGCAGCTTGGCCGGGGTGAAGGAAAGCTACACCTTC.

The chain carries TRBV7-8 and TRBJ1-2; 9 bases match TRBD1. The germline V gene encodes CDR1 SGHVS and CDR2 FQNEAQ. This CDR3 is built from 18 residues. The V gene end was trimmed by 3 bases and the J gene end by 0 bases; junction bases not matched to a gene: 11. The CDR3 region is CASSLLPGQGKANYGYTF. In nucleotides, the CDR3 is TGTGCCAGCAGCTTGTTACCGGGACAGGGAAAAGCTAACTATGGCTACACCTTC.

This rearrangement joins TRBV24-1 to TRBJ1-1; the D is unclear. Per the germline V gene, CDR1 is KGHDR and CDR2 is SFDVKD. The V gene lost 5 bases and the J gene lost 0 bases, with 6 bases spanning the gap. This CDR3 is built from 13 residues. The CDR3 sequence is CATSGPMNTEAFF. The DNA for the CDR3 is TGTGCCACCAGTGGGCCGATGAACACTGAAGCTTTCTTT.

The rearrangement joins TRBV20-1 to TRBJ2-7; weak D call: TRBD2 (5 bases). The V end lost 1 base, the J end lost 6 bases, and 7 bases lay between the germline ends. The CDR3 has 11 amino acids. Germline lookup yields CDR1 DFQATT and CDR2 SNEGSKA (reference sequence). The CDR3 spells CSARAGFEQYV. The CDR3 DNA follows: TGCAGTGCTAGAGCGGGGTTCGAGCAGTACGTC.

The chain is built from TRBV18 and TRBJ1-2; D possibly corresponds to TRBD1 (5 bases). This CDR3 has 12 residues. Deletions cut 6 bases from V and 6 bases from J, with 11 bases between. CDR1 and CDR2 from the germline V gene are KGHSH and LQKENI. Written as DNA, the CDR3 is TGTGCCAGCTCCCAGGGCCGCAATGGCTACACCTTC. As protein: CASSQGRNGYTF.

V and J are TRBV7-2 and TRBJ1-1; TRBD1 agrees at 8 bases. Trimming took 5 bases from V and 4 from J; bases not matched to a gene: 9. The germline V gene has CDR1 SGHTA and CDR2 FQGNSA. CDR3 length: 15 residues. The CDR3 DNA reads as TGTGCCAGCAGCCCACAACAGGGGGGTGGCACTGAAGCTTTCTTT. This sequence encodes CASSPQQGGGTEAFF.

The rearrangement joins TRBV19 to TRBJ1-4; 7 nucleotides match TRBD1. The V gene end was trimmed by 3 bases and the J gene end by 8 bases; junction bases not matched to a gene: 12. Germline values: CDR1 LNHDA, CDR2 SQIVND (reference sequence). The CDR3 spans 16 residues. DNA for the CDR3: TGTGCCAGTAGTATCAGCGGGGGGGACAGAACGGAAAAACTGTTTTTT. Translation gives CASSISGGDRTEKLFF.

This clone was seen a handful of times. The rearrangement uses TRBV7-9 and TRBJ1-4, with a tentative D call TRBD1 (5 bases). Trimming took 5 bases from V and 5 from J, leaving 18 bases between them. Germline V lookup: CDR1 SEHNR, CDR2 FQNEAQ (reference sequence). The CDR3 is 16 amino acids. The chain's CDR3 is CASSPQAGRTNEKLFF. CDR3 DNA sequence: TGTGCCAGCAGCCCCCAGGCGGGACGCACCAATGAAAAACTGTTTTTT.

This chain uses TRBV19 with TRBJ1-5; 7 bases line up with TRBD1. J lost 4 bases, V lost 5 bases, and 14 bases had no gene match. The CDR3 totals 17 residues. The germline gives CDR1 LNHDA, CDR2 SQIVND (reference sequence). In DNA form, the CDR3 reads TGTGCCAGTAGTCCCAGACAGGGTCTAGGGGGAAATCAGCCCCAGCATTTT. Translated: CASSPRQGLGGNQPQHF.

This chain links TRBV7-2 with TRBJ1-6; D call uncertain. There are 16 residues in the CDR3. Trimming removed 1 base at V and 6 bases at J, with 13 bases between. Per germline, CDR1 SGHTA and CDR2 FQGNSA. CDR3 sequence (DNA): TGTGCCAGCAGCTTAGATCCAGGCTGGGCTAATTCACCCCTCCACTTT. It encodes CASSLDPGWANSPLHF. Using reference TRBV7-2 and TRBJ1-6 for the parts outside the CDR3, the full variable domain is GAGVSQSPSNKVTEKGKDVELRCDPISGHTALYWYRQSLGQGLEFLIYFQGNSAPDKSGLPSDRFSAERTGGSVSTLTIQRTQQEDSAVYLCASSLDPGWANSPLHFGNGTRLTVT.

The V gene is TRBV4-3, the J gene TRBJ2-5; D unclear. The CDR3 covers 15 residues. The germline gives CDR1 LGHNA, CDR2 YSLEER. V shed 1 base and J shed 2 bases, with 11 bases lying between them. CDR3 protein: CASSQGPGGQETQYF. CDR3 nucleotide sequence: TGCGCCAGCAGCCAAGGACCAGGTGGGCAAGAGACCCAGTACTTC.

The V gene is TRBV7-2, the J gene TRBJ1-4; possible D gene TRBD1, 5 bases. Germline V gene sequence: CDR1 SGHTA, CDR2 FQGNSA. The CDR3 is made up of 16 amino acids. V was trimmed by 5 bases and J by 7 bases, leaving 20 bases between them. CDR3 in DNA: TGTGCCAGCAGCGCCCCGCGGGGCGGGGAGAGTGAAAAACTGTTTTTT. Translation: CASSAPRGGESEKLFF.

The gene calls are TRBV9 and TRBJ2-5, with 10 bases lining up with TRBD2. The CDR3 runs 14 residues. Germline V gene lookup returns CDR1 SGDLS and CDR2 YYNGEE. With 0 bases clipped from V and 5 bases from J, the junction kept 1 base outside the gene matches. DNA of the CDR3: TGTGCCAGCAGCGTAGGGACTAGCGGCGAGACCCAGTACTTC. Its translation: CASSVGTSGETQYF.

J is TRBJ1-1 and V is TRBV7-9; D perhaps matches TRBD1 (6 bases). V lost 1 base to trimming and J lost 5 bases, with 17 bases between them. From germline, CDR1 is SEHNR and CDR2 FQNEAQ (reference sequence). CDR3 length: 16 residues. CDR3: CASSLGWAGAGTEAFF. CDR3 DNA sequence: TGTGCCAGCAGCTTAGGGTGGGCAGGGGCCGGAACTGAAGCTTTCTTT.

J is TRBJ1-3 and V is TRBV28; maybe TRBD1 (5 bases). Germline V gene lookup returns CDR1 MDHEN and CDR2 SYDVKM. V gave up 6 bases and J gave up 4 bases, with 19 bases separating them. The CDR3 runs 16 residues. The CDR3 region has the DNA TGTGCCAGCAGCCCCGGCCAGGGAGCGGGCGGAAACACCATATATTTT. It codes for CASSPGQGAGGNTIYF.

The chain is built from TRBV5-6 and TRBJ2-5; no clear D. The CDR3 spans 14 residues. Germline-derived CDR1 and CDR2 are SGHDT and YYEEEE. V was cut by 2 bases and J by 3 bases, with 11 bases left in between. CDR3 coding DNA: TGTGCCAGCAGCTTCTTTACAGATGAAGAGACCCAGTACTTC. Protein: CASSFFTDEETQYF.

The chain carries TRBV4-3 and TRBJ2-1, with TRBD2 as a possible D gene (6 bases). CDR1 LGHNA and CDR2 YSLEER come from the germline V gene. The V end lost 1 base, the J end lost 1 base, and 20 bases lay between the germline ends. The CDR3 is 19 residues long. CDR3 in DNA: TGCGCCAGCAGCCAAGGAACGGGACTCTTCTCCCTTTCCTACAATGAGCAGTTCTTC. This gives the protein CASSQGTGLFSLSYNEQFF.

The V and J genes are TRBV6-5 and TRBJ2-5; 7 bases agree with TRBD2. There are 13 residues in the CDR3. Looked up from germline, CDR1 is MNHEY and CDR2 is SVGAGI. The ends lost 4 bases at V and 7 bases at J; junction bases unmatched: 6. The chain's CDR3 is CASSSKREGTQYF. The CDR3 nucleotides are TGTGCCAGCAGTTCGAAGAGGGAGGGGACCCAGTACTTC.

This clone was seen only a few times. The genes are TRBV3-1 (or the pseudogene TRBV3-2) and TRBJ1-2; the match to TRBD1 covers 9 bases. The CDR3 sequence is 17 residues long. CDR1 and CDR2 (germline): LGHDT, YNNKEL (reference sequence). With V trimmed by 1 base and J by 4 bases, 10 bases remained unmatched. CDR3 in DNA: TGTGCCAGCAGCCAAGTCCTCTGGCCGGGACAGGGCTATGGCTACACCTTC. Translating it yields CASSQVLWPGQGYGYTF.

The J gene is TRBJ2-3, the V gene TRBV5-1; D is undetermined. The CDR3 is made up of 16 amino acids. Germline V CDR1 and CDR2: SGHRS, YFSETQ. V was trimmed by 1 base and J by 0 bases, leaving 12 bases between them. The CDR3 sequence: CASSLQASPSTDTQYF. In DNA, the CDR3 is TGCGCCAGCAGCTTGCAGGCCTCCCCCAGCACAGATACGCAGTATTTT.

The V call is TRBV6-6, the J call TRBJ2-7; D not resolved. The CDR3 length is 15 residues. Germline loops: CDR1 MNHNY, CDR2 SVGAGI (reference sequence). V was cut by 0 bases and J by 6 bases, with 15 bases left in between. For the CDR3, the DNA is TGTGCCAGCAGTTACTCGACCGCCAGAGGTTCCGAGCAGTACGTC. Residues: CASSYSTARGSEQYV.

Note on this clone: The germline gene is not matched at one end of the junction; a read error may be the cause. The chain joins TRBV7-9 to TRBJ1-2, with TRBD1 matching 7 bases. Germline CDR1 is SEHNR and CDR2 is FQNEAQ (reference sequence). This CDR3 is 10 amino acids long. The CDR3 bases are TGTGCCAGCAGCCTCGACAGGGTCTCCTTC. This gives the protein CASSLDRVSF.

The chain links TRBV28 to TRBJ2-7, with D possibly being TRBD1 (5 bases). V dropped 7 bases and J dropped 1 base, with 14 bases sitting between them. The CDR3 contains 14 residues. Germline V gene sequence: CDR1 MDHEN, CDR2 SYDVKM. This CDR3 reads CASKGQIPSYEQYF. CDR3 DNA: TGTGCCAGCAAGGGGCAAATACCGTCCTACGAGCAGTACTTC.